The clone carrying this T cell receptor beta chain occurred once. Its antigen is as yet unknown. This specimen comes from a study of blood T cells in healthy people across ages. Study results and caveats: Researchers report that TCR beta diversity correlated strongly with naive T cell percentage. With unsorted PBMCs, a conclusive comparison of naive versus antigen-experienced cells was not possible.

V lost 5 bases to trimming and J lost 11 bases, with 19 bases between them. The CDR3 runs to 13 residues. In germline, CDR1 is SGHRS, CDR2 YFSETQ. The authors ran a second PCR of roughly 6 to 11 cycles using a sample-barcoded 5' primer and a J-beta primer mix. Each cDNA molecule received a tag from a template-switch adaptor that had 12 random nucleotides. Every individual sample yielded 2.5 million or more paired-end reads (each containing CDR3). TCRdb processed the 5' RACE reads anew with MiXCR; each CDR3 protein has one entry. The table has roughly 1.9 million distinct CDR3 sequences, about two fifths seen once.

Input material: blood. The chain links TRBV5-1 to TRBJ1-1; no clear D. This clonotype originated in a human donor in good health. The CDR3 here is CASSFEGFDEAFF. In nucleotides, the CDR3 is TGCGCCAGCAGTTTCGAGGGATTTGATGAGGCTTTCTTT.